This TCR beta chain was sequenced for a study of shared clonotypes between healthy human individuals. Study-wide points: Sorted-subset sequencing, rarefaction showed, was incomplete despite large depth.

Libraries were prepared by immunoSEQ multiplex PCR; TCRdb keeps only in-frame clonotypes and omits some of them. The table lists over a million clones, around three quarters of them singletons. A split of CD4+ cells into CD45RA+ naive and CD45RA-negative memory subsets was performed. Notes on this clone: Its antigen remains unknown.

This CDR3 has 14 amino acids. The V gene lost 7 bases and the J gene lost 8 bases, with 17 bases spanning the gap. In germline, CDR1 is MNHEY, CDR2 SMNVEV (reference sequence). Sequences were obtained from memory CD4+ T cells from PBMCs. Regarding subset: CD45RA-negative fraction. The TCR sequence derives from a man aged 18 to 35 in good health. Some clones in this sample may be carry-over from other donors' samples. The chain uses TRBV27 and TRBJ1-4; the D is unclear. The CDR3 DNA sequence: TGTGCCAGCACCTCATCCCGGGTGGGGGAAAAACTGTTTTTT. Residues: CASTSSRVGEKLFF.